This TCR beta chain derives from a study of T cell repertoires in cytomegalovirus infection. Across the whole study: Public TCR beta signatures were indicative of both CMV infection and a matching HLA type. The study, taken as a whole, reports: The cumulative frequency of public TCR beta families distinguished individuals who carried CMV together with the relevant HLA.

CDR1 is MNHNS and CDR2 is SASEGT in the germline V gene. The ends were cut back, 5 bases at V and 1 base at J, with 15 bases in the middle. The CDR3 extends over 16 amino acids. In TCRdb, the reads were re-called with MiXCR into one record per CDR3 protein. The sample has 380,000 or so distinct CDR3 sequences, about 32% seen once. About this clonotype itself: Its antigen is currently unknown.

The chain carries TRBV6-1 and TRBJ1-5; D is possibly TRBD1 (5 bases). The sequences come from cultured PBMCs, collected from culture after CMV antigen stimulation. The TCR was taken from a human donor in good health (CMV status not recorded). Some clones in this sample may be carry-over from other donors' samples. The CDR3: CASSPGHDLSNQPQHF. In DNA, the CDR3 is TGTGCCAGCAGTCCGGGGCATGATCTCAGCAATCAGCCCCAGCATTTT.